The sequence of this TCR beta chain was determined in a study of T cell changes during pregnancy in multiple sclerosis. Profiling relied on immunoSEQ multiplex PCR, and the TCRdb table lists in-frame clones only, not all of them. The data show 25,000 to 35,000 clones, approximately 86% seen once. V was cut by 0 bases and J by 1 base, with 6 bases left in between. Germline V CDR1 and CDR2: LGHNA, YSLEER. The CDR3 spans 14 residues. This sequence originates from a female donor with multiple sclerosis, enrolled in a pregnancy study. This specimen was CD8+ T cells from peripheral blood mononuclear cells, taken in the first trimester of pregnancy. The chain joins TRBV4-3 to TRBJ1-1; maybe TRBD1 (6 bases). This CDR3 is CASSQDRGNTEAFF. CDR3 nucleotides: TGCGCCAGCAGCCAAGACAGGGGGAACACTGAAGCTTTCTTT.